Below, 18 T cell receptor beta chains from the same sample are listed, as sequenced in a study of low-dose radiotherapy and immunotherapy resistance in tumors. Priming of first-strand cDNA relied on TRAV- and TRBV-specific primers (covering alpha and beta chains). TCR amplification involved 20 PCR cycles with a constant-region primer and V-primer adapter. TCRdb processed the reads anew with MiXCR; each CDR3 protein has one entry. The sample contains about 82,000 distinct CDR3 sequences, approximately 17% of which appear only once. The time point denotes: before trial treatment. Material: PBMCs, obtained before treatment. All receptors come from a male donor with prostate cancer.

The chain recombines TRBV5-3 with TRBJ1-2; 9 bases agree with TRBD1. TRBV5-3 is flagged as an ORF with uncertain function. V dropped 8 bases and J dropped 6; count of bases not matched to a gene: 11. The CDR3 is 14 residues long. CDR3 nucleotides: TGTGCCAGCAGAAGACAGGGGGAAGGGGATGGCTACACCTTC. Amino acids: CASRRQGEGDGYTF.

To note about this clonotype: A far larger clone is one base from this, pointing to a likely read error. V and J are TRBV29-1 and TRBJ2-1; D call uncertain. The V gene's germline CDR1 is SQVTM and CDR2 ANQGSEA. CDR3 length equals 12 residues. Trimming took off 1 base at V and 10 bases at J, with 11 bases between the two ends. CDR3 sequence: CSVEVVAYEQFF. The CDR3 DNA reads TGCAGCGTTGAAGTAGTTGCTTACGAGCAGTTCTTC.

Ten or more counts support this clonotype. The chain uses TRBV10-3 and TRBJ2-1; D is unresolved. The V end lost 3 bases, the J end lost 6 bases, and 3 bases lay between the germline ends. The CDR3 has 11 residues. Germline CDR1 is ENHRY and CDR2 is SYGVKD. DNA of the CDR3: TGTGCCATCAGTGATCTCAATGAGCAGTTCTTC. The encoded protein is CAISDLNEQFF.

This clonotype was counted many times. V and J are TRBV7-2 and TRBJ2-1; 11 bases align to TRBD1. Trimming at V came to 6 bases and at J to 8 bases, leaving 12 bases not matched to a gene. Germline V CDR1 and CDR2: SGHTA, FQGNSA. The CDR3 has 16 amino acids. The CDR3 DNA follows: TGTGCCAGCAGATATTACGCGGGACAGGGGGGTGATGAGCAGTTCTTC. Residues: CASRYYAGQGGDEQFF.

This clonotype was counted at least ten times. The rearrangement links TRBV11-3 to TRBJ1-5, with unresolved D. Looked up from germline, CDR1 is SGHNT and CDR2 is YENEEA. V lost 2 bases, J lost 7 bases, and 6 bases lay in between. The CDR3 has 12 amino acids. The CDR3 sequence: CASSLISQPQHF. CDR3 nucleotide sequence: TGTGCCAGCAGCTTAATTAGCCAGCCCCAGCATTTT.

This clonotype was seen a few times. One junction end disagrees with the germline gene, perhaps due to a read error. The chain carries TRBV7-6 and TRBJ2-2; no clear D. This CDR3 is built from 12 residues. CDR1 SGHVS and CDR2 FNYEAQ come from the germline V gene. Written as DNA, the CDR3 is TGTGCTAGCAGCACCTCTACCGGGGAGCTGTTTTTT. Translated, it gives CASSTSTGELFF.

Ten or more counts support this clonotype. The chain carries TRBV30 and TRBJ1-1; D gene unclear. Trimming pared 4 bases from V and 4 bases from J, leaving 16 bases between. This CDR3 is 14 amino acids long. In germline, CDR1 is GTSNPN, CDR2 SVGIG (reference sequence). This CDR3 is CAWTTELPGTEAFF. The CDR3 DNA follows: TGTGCCTGGACGACCGAGCTGCCAGGCACTGAAGCTTTCTTT.

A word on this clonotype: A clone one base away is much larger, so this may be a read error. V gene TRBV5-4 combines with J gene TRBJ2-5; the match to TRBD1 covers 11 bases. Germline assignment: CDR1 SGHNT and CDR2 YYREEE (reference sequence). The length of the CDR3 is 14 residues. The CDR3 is CACSQGTGGGTQYF. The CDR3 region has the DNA TGTGCCTGCAGCCAGGGGACAGGGGGGGGGACCCAGTACTTC.

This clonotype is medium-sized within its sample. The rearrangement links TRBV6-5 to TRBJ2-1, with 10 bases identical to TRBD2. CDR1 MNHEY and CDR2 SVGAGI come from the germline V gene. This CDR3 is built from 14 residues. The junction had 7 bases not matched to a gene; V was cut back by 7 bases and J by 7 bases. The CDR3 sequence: CASKRVSGRNEQFF. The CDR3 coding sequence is TGTGCCAGCAAAAGGGTTAGCGGGAGGAATGAGCAGTTCTTC.

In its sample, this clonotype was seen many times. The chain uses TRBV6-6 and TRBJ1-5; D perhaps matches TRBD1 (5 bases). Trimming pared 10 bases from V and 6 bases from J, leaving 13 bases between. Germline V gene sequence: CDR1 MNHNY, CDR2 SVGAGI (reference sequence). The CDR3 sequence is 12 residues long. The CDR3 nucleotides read TGTGCCATACATAATGGGGGTCAGCCCCAGCATTTT. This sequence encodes CAIHNGGQPQHF.

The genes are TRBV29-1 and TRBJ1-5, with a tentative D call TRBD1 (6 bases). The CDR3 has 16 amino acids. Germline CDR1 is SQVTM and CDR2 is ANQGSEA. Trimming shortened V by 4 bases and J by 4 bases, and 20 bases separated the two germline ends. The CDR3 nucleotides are TGCAGCGTTGTAGTACCGGCACAGGGTGTGAATCAGCCCCAGCATTTT. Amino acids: CSVVVPAQGVNQPQHF. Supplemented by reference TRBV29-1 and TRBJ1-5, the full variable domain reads SAVISQKPSRDICQRGTSLTIQCQVDSQVTMMFWYRQQPGQSLTLIATANQGSEATYESGFVIDKFPISRPNLTFSTLTVSNMSPEDSSIYLCSVVVPAQGVNQPQHFGDGTRLSIL.

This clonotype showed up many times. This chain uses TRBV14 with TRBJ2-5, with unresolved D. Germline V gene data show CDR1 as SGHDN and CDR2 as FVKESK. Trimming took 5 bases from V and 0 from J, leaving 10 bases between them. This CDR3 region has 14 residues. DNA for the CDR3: TGTGCCAGCAGCTCGTTTGTGTACCAAGAGACCCAGTACTTC. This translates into CASSSFVYQETQYF.

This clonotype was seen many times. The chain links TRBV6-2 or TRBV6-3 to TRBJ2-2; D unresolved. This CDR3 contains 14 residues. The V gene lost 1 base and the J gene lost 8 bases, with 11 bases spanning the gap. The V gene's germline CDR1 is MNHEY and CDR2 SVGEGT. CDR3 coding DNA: TGTGCCAGCAGTTACTTGCACTCAACGGGGGAGCTGTTTTTT. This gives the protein CASSYLHSTGELFF.

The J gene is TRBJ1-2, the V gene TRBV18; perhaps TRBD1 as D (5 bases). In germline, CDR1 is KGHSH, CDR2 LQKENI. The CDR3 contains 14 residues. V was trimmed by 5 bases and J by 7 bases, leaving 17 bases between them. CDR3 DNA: TGTGCCAGCTCATCAAGAGGGGATTCCTCTGGCTACACCTTC. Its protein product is CASSSRGDSSGYTF. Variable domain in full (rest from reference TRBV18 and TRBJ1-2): NAGVMQNPRHLVRRRGQEARLRCSPMKGHSHVYWYRQLPEEGLKFMVYLQKENIIDESGMPKERFSAEFPKEGPSILRIQQVVRGDSAAYFCASSSRGDSSGYTFGSGTRLTVV.

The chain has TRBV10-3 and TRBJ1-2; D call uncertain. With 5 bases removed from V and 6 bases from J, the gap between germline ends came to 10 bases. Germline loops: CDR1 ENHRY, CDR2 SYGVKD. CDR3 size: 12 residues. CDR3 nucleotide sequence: TGTGCCATCAGTCAACAGAAGGATGGCTACACCTTC. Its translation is CAISQQKDGYTF.

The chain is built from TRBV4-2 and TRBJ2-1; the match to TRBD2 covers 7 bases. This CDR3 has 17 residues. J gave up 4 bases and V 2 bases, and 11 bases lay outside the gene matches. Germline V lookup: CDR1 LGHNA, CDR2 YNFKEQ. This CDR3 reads CASSQRFAGETYNEQFF. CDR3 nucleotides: TGTGCCAGCAGCCAACGGTTCGCGGGGGAGACATACAATGAGCAGTTCTTC.

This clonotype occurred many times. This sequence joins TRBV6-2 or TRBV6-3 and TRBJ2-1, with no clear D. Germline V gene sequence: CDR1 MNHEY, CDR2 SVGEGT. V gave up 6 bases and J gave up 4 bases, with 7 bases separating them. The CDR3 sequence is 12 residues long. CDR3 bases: TGTGCCAGCAGGGAGCTTTACAATGAGCAGTTCTTC. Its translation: CASRELYNEQFF.

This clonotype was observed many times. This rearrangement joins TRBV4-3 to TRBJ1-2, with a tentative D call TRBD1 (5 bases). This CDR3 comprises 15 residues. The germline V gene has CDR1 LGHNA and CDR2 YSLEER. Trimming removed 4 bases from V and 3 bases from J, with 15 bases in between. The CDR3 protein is CASSLPGPSHYGYTF. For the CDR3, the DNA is TGCGCCAGCAGCCTGCCGGGACCTTCCCACTATGGCTACACCTTC.